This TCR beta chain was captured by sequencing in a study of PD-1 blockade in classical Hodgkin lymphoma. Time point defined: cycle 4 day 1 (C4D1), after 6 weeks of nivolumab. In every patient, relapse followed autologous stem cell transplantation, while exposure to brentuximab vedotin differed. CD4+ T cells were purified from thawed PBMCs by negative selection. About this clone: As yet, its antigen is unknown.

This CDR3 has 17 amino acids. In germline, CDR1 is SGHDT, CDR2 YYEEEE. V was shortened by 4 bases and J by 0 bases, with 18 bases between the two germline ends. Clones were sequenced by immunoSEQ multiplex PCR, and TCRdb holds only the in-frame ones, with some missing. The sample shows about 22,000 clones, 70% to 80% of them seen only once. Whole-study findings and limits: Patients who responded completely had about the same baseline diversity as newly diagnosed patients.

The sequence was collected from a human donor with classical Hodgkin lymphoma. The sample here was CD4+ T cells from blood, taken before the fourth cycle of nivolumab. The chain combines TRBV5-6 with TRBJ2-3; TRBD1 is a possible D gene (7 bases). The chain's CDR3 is CASSPLRGTASTDTQYF. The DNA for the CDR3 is TGTGCCAGCAGCCCTCTCCGCGGGACAGCTAGCACAGATACGCAGTATTTT.